The entry below gives a single TCR beta chain sequence along with its context. In the original analysis: It was from reference gene primer amplification that nucleated cell counts were estimated. Using immunoSEQ multiplex PCR, the repertoire was profiled, and TCRdb retains in-frame clones only, with some absent. That table supplies the V and J calls and clone size; D and trimming were determined from the DNA. The sample consists of 100,000 or so clones, about four fifths of them appearing once. Germline V gene lookup returns CDR1 SGHTA and CDR2 FQGTGA. Trimming took 1 base from V and 2 from J, leaving 17 bases between them. CDR3 length: 17 residues. This sample was taken from a study of blood T cell repertoires in COVID-19. Study-wide context: The origin of the acute and convalescent COVID-19 samples was the United States, Italy and Spain. PBMCs, B-cell-depleted T cells, or T cells were the source of the cDNA or gDNA that made up the material.

The gene calls are TRBV7-3 and TRBJ1-1; maybe TRBD1 (6 bases). This TCR was recovered from a woman in her 70s with acute or convalescent COVID-19. Sequencing was carried out using peripheral blood. The DNA for the CDR3 is TGTGCCAGCAGCTTAATAGGAGGGGGACTAACCAACACTGAAGCTTTCTTT. This encodes CASSLIGGGLTNTEAFF.